This note documents a single T cell receptor beta chain sequence. In the original analysis: Scientists estimated how many nucleated cells there were by amplifying reference gene primers. This table comes from immunoSEQ multiplex PCR, and its TCRdb copy is limited to in-frame clones, with some not included. That table supplies the V and J calls and clone size; D and trimming were determined from the DNA. The data show approximately 190,000 clones, around 90% seen once. These data are taken from a study of blood T cell repertoires in COVID-19. Study-level background: COVID-19 samples, acute and convalescent, were from the United States, Italy and Spain.

The sequence was collected from a man in his forties with active or convalescent COVID-19. The source material was peripheral blood.

CDR3 in amino acids: CASNNRGFGSPLHF. The CDR3 nucleotides read TGTGCCAGCAACAACAGGGGGTTTGGTTCACCCCTCCACTTT. The chain combines TRBV6-5 with TRBJ1-6, with 8 nucleotides matching TRBD1. The CDR3 runs to 14 residues. Germline V gene lookup returns CDR1 MNHEY and CDR2 SVGAGI. The trim removed 7 bases at V and 9 bases at J, leaving 8 bases unmatched.